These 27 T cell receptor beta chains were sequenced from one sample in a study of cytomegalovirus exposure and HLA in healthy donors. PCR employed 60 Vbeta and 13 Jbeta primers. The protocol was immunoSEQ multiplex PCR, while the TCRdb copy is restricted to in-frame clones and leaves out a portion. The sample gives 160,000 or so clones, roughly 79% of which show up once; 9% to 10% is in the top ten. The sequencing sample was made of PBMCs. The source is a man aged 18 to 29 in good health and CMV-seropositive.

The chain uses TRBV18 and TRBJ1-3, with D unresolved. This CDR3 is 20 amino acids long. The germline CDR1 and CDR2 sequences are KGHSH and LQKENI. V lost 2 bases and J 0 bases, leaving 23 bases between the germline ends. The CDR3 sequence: CASSPYSPFGGRSSGNTIYF. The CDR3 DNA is TGTGCCAGCTCACCATACAGTCCCTTTGGAGGGAGATCCTCTGGAAACACCATATATTTT.

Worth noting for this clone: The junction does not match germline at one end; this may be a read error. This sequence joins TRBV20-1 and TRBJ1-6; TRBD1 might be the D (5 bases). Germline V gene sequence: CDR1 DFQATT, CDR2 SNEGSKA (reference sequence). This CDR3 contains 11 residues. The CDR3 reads CSASPQGKEAF. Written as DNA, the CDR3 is TGCAGTGCTAGCCCCCAGGGAAAAGAAGCTTTT.

In DNA, the CDR3 is TGTGCCAGCAGCCCATTAGCGGACGTCTACAATGAGCAGTTCTTC. Protein: CASSPLADVYNEQFF. J is TRBJ2-1 and V is TRBV14; a possible D gene is TRBD2 (6 bases). Trimming shortened V by 4 bases and J by 3 bases, and 13 bases separated the two germline ends. The CDR3 extends over 15 amino acids. CDR1 and CDR2 from the germline V gene are SGHDN and FVKESK.

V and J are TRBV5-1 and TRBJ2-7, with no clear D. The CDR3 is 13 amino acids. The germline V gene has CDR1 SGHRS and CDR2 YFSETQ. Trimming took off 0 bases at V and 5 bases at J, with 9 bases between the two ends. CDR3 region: CASSLVADHEQYF. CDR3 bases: TGCGCCAGCAGCTTGGTAGCTGATCACGAGCAGTACTTC.

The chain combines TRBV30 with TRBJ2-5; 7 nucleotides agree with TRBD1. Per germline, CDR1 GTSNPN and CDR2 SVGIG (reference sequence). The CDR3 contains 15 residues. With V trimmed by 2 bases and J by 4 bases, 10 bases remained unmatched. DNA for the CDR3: TGTGCCTGGAGTTCCGGGACAGTTTTTGTAGAGACCCAGTACTTC. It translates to CAWSSGTVFVETQYF.

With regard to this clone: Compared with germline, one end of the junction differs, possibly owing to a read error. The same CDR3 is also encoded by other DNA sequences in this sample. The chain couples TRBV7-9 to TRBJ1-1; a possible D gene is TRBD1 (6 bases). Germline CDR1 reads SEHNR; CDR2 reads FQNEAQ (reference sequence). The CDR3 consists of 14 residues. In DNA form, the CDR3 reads TGTGCCAGCAGCTTAGTCGGCAGGGGCACTGAGGCTTTCTTT. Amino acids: CASSLVGRGTEAFF.

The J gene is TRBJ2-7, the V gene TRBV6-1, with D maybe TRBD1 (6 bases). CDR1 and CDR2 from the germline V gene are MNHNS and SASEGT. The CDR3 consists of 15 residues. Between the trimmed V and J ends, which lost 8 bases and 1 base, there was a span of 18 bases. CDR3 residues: CASALDSSTSYEQYF. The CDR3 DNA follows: TGTGCCAGCGCCTTGGACAGTTCTACTTCCTACGAGCAGTACTTC.

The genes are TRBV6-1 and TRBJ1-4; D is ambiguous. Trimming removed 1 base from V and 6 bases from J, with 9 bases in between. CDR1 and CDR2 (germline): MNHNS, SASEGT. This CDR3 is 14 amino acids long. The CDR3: CASSEGRSHEKLFF. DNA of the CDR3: TGTGCCAGCAGTGAAGGCAGGTCCCATGAAAAACTGTTTTTT.

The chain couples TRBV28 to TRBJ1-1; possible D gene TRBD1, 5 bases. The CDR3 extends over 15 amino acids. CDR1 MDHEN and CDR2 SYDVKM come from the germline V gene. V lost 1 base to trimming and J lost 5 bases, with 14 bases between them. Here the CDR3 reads CASSLFATPGTEAFF. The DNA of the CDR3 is TGTGCCAGCAGTTTATTTGCCACCCCAGGGACTGAAGCTTTCTTT. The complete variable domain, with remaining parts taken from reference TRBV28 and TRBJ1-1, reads DVKVTQSSRYLVKRTGEKVFLECVQDMDHENMFWYRQDPGLGLRLIYFSYDVKMKEKGDIPEGYSVSREKKERFSLILESASTNQTSMYLCASSLFATPGTEAFFGQGTRLTVV.

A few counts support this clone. DNA of the CDR3: TGCAGCGTTGCTAACGGGAGGAGGAATGAGCAGTTCTTC. This translates into CSVANGRRNEQFF. The chain couples TRBV29-1 to TRBJ2-1; TRBD2 aligns across 7 bases. The V gene end was trimmed by 4 bases and the J gene end by 7 bases; junction bases not matched to a gene: 7. The length of the CDR3 is 13 residues. Per germline, CDR1 SQVTM and CDR2 ANQGSEA.

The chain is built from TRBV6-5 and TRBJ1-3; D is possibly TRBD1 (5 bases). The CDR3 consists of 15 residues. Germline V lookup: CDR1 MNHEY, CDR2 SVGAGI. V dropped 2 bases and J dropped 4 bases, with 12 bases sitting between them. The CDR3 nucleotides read TGTGCCAGCAGTTACGGGACTCGGACGGGAAACACCATATATTTT. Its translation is CASSYGTRTGNTIYF.

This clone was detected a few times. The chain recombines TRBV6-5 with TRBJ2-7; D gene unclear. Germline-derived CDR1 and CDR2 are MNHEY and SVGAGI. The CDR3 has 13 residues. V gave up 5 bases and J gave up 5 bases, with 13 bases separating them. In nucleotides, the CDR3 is TGTGCCAGCAGTACCCACAGCTTTGACGAGCAGTACTTC. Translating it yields CASSTHSFDEQYF.

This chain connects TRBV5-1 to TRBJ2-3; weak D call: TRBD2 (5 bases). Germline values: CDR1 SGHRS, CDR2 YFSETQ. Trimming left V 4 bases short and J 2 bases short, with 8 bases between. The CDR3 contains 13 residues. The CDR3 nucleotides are TGCGCCAGCAGCCCGGGGTCCACAGATACGCAGTATTTT. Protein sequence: CASSPGSTDTQYF.

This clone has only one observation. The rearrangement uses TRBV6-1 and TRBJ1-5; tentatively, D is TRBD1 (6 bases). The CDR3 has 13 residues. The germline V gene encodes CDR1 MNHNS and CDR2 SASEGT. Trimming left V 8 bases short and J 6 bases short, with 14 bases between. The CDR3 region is CASHREFGQPQHF. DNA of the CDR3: TGTGCCAGCCACAGGGAGTTCGGTCAGCCCCAGCATTTT.

CDR3 nucleotide sequence: TGTGCCAGCAGTTTATCGTGGACAGGGCCGGTTGTGGATGAGCAGTTCTTC. Translated, it gives CASSLSWTGPVVDEQFF. V is TRBV27 and J is TRBJ2-1; 8 nucleotides match TRBD1. Germline V gives CDR1 MNHEY, CDR2 SMNVEV (reference sequence). The CDR3 is 17 amino acids. Trimming took 0 bases from V and 8 from J; bases not matched to a gene: 12.

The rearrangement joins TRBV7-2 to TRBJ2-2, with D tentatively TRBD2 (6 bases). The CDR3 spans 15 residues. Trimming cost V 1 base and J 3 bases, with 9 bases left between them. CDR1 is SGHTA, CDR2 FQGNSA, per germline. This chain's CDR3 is CASSLEAGHTGELFF. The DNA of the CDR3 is TGTGCCAGCAGCTTAGAAGCGGGTCACACCGGGGAGCTGTTTTTT.

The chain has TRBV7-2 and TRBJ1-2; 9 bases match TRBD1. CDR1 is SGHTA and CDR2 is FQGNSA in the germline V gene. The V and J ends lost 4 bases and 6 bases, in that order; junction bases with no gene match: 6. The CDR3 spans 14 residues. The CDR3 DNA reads TGTGCCAGCAGCTCACGGACAGGGGTGGATGGCTACACCTTC. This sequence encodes CASSSRTGVDGYTF.

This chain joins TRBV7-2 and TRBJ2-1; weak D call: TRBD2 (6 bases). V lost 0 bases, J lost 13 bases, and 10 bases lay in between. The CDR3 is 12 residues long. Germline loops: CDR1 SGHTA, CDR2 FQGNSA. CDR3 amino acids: CASSLASGLQFF. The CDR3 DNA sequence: TGTGCCAGCAGCTTAGCGTCGGGACTTCAGTTCTTC. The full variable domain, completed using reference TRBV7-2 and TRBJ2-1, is GAGVSQSPSNKVTEKGKDVELRCDPISGHTALYWYRQSLGQGLEFLIYFQGNSAPDKSGLPSDRFSAERTGGSVSTLTIQRTQQEDSAVYLCASSLASGLQFFGPGTRLTVL.

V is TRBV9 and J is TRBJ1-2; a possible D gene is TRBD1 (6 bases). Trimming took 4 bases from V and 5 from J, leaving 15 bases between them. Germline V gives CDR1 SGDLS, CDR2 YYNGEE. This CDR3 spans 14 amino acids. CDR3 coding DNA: TGTGCCAGCAGCACCGGACAGACCCTTTATGGCTACACCTTC. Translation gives CASSTGQTLYGYTF.

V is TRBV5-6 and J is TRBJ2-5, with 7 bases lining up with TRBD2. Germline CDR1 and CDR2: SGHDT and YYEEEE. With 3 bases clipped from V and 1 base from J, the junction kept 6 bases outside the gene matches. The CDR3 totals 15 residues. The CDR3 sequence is CASSSAGLLQETQYF. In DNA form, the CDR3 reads TGTGCCAGCAGCTCCGCGGGACTACTCCAAGAGACCCAGTACTTC.

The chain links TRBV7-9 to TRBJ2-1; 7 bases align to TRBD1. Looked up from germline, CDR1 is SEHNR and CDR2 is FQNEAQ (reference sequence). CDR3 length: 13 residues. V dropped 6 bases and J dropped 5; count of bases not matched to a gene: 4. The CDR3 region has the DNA TGTGCCAGCAGTCGTGACAGGGACAATGAGCAGTTCTTC. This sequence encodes CASSRDRDNEQFF. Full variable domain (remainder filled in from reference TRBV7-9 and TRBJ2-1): DTGVSQNPRHKITKRGQNVTFRCDPISEHNRLYWYRQTLGQGPEFLTYFQNEAQLEKSRLLSDRFSAERPKGSFSTLEIQRTEQGDSAMYLCASSRDRDNEQFFGPGTRLTVL.

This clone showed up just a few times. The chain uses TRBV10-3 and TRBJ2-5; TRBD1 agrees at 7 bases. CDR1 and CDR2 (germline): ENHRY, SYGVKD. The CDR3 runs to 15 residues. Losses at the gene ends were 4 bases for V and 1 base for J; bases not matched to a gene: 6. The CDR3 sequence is CAISVNRDSQETQYF. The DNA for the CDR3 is TGTGCCATCAGTGTCAACCGGGACAGCCAAGAGACCCAGTACTTC.

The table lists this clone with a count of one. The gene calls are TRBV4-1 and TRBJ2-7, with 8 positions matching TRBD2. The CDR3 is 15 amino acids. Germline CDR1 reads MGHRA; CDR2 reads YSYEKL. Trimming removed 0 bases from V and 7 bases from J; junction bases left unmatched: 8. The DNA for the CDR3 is TGCGCCAGCAGCCAAGAAAGTTTAACTAGCGGTGAGCAGTACTTC. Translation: CASSQESLTSGEQYF.

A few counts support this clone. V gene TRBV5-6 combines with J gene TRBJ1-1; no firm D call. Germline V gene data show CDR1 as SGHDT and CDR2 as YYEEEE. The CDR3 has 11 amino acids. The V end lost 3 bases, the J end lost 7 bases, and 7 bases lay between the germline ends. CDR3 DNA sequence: TGTGCCAGCAGCTGGGGAGGTGAAGCTTTCTTT. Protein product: CASSWGGEAFF.

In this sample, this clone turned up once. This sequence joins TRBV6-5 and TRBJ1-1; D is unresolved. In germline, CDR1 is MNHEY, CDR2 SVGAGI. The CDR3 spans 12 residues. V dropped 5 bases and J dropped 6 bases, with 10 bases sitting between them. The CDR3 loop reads CASSVTGSEAFF. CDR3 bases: TGTGCCAGCAGTGTGACGGGGTCTGAAGCTTTCTTT.

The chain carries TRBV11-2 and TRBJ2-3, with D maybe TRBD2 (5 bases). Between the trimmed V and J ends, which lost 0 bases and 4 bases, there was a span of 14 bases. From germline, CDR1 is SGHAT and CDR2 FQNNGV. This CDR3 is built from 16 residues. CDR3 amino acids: CASSLEFAGKADTQYF. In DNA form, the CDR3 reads TGTGCCAGCAGCTTAGAATTTGCCGGGAAAGCAGATACGCAGTATTTT.

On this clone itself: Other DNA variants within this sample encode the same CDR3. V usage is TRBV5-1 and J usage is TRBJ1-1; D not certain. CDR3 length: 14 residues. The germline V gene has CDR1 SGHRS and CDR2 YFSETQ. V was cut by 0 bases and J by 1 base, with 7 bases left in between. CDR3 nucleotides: TGCGCCAGCAGCTTGGCAGGAACGAACACTGAAGCTTTCTTT. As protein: CASSLAGTNTEAFF.